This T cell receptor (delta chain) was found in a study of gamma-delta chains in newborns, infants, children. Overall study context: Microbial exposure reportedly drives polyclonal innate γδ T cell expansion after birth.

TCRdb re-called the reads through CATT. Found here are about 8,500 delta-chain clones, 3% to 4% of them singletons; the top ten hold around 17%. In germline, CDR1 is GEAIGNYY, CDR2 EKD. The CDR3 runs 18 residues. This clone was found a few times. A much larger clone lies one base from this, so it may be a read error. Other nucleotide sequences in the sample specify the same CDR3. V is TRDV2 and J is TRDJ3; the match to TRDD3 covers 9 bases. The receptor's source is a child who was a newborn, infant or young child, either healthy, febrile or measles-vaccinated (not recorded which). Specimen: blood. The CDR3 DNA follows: TGTGCCTGTGACACCTACTGGGGGAGCTCCTGGGACACCAGACAGATGTTTTTC. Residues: CACDTYWGSSWDTRQMFF.